The 5 T cell receptor beta chains below come from one sample, sequenced in a study of long-term antiretroviral therapy in people with HIV. Run at survey level, the immunoSEQ assay was version v3.0. Measured with immunoSEQ multiplex PCR; TCRdb has only the in-frame clones, and not every one. The sample lists under 30,000 clones, approximately 83% occurring once. The specimen was unsorted PBMCs, collected 0.7 years before starting antiretroviral therapy. The receptors were sampled from a man under 40 with HIV.

The chain recombines TRBV9 with TRBJ2-7; TRBD2 matches at 8 bases. This CDR3 is 13 amino acids long. With 4 bases clipped from V and 7 bases from J, the junction kept 7 bases outside the gene matches. From germline, CDR1 is SGDLS and CDR2 YYNGEE. The CDR3 DNA reads TGTGCCAGCAGCCCCGGGACTAGTTGGGAGCAGTACTTC. Encoded protein: CASSPGTSWEQYF. The full variable domain, completed using reference TRBV9 and TRBJ2-7, is DSGVTQTPKHLITATGQRVTLRCSPRSGDLSVYWYQQSLDQGLQFLIQYYNGEERAKGNILERFSAQQFPDLHSELNLSSLELGDSALYFCASSPGTSWEQYFGPGTRLTVT.

The chain carries TRBV7-7 and TRBJ2-1; D is perhaps TRBD2 (6 bases). V was shortened by 7 bases and J by 2 bases, with 24 bases between the two germline ends. This CDR3 has 18 amino acids. The germline gives CDR1 SSHAT, CDR2 FNYEAQ (reference sequence). The DNA of the CDR3 is TGTGCCAGCAACCTTACTAGCTCCCACACTACCCCCTACAATGAGCAGTTCTTC. Amino acid sequence: CASNLTSSHTTPYNEQFF. Drawing the rest from reference TRBV7-7 and TRBJ2-1, the complete variable domain is GAGVSQSPRYKVTKRGQDVTLRCDPISSHATLYWYQQALGQGPEFLTYFNYEAQPDKSGLPSDRFSAERPEGSISTLTIQRTEQRDSAMYRCASNLTSSHTTPYNEQFFGPGTRLTVL.

The genes are TRBV5-1 and TRBJ2-2; TRBD1 might be the D (6 bases). CDR3 length equals 15 residues. Between the trimmed V and J ends, which lost 5 bases and 0 bases, there was a span of 11 bases. CDR1 SGHRS and CDR2 YFSETQ come from the germline V gene. The CDR3 spells CASRKQGSNTGELFF. The CDR3 DNA is TGCGCCAGCAGAAAACAGGGATCGAACACCGGGGAGCTGTTTTTT.

This clone was observed a few times. The genes are TRBV7-6 and TRBJ2-2; possible D gene TRBD1, 8 bases. Germline V gene lookup returns CDR1 SGHVS and CDR2 FNYEAQ. The V end lost 8 bases, the J end lost 0 bases, and 22 bases lay between the germline ends. This CDR3 has 18 amino acids. Here the CDR3 reads CASQLTGGGTTNTGELFF. CDR3 nucleotide sequence: TGTGCCAGCCAGCTTACAGGGGGAGGGACGACGAACACCGGGGAGCTGTTTTTT.

This chain links TRBV5-4 with TRBJ1-2; the match to TRBD1 covers 7 bases. Germline lookup yields CDR1 SGHNT and CDR2 YYREEE (reference sequence). The CDR3 is made up of 15 amino acids. The V and J ends lost 4 bases and 4 bases, in that order; junction bases with no gene match: 10. CDR3 loop: CASSIPRQGTYGYTF. CDR3 sequence (DNA): TGTGCCAGCAGCATACCGAGACAGGGCACCTATGGCTACACCTTC.